There are a few counts of the clone carrying this TCR beta chain. The antigen remains unidentified. This sample was taken from a study of beta chain features in type 1 diabetes. The ends were cut back, 0 bases at V and 6 bases at J, with 9 bases in the middle. The CDR3 spans 12 residues. CDR1 and CDR2 (germline): GTSNPN, SVGIG (reference sequence). The sequenced template was cDNA made from the entire isolated RNA. The protocol was immunoSEQ multiplex PCR, while the TCRdb copy is restricted to in-frame clones and leaves out a portion. The sample has under 850,000 clones; about an eighth are singletons. Regarding the study as a whole: Type 1 diabetes patients had moderately but significantly shorter TCRB CDR3s in all four CD4+ subsets. More deletions and fewer insertions at VDJ junctions were found in patients with type 1 diabetes.

V usage is TRBV30 and J usage is TRBJ2-7; D not resolved. The sample was naive CD4+ T cells from blood. The receptor's source is a man younger than 35 with type 1 diabetes. Written as DNA, the CDR3 is TGTGCCTGGAGTGTATACTCGGGCGAGCAGTACTTC. Translated, it gives CAWSVYSGEQYF. The variable domain in full, completed from reference TRBV30 and TRBJ2-7, reads SQTIHQWPATLVQPVGSPLSLECTVEGTSNPNLYWYRQAAGRGLQLLFYSVGIGQISSEVPQNLSASRPQDRQFILSSKKLLLSDSGFYLCAWSVYSGEQYFGPGTRLTVT.